This TCR beta chain was documented in a study of CD8 T cells in Susac syndrome. Only one count was recorded for this clonotype. A quantity of about 0.45 to 1 ug RNA underwent reverse transcription using random hexamers. One entry per CDR3 protein, called by TCRdb with MiXCR from the immunoSEQ multiplex PCR reads. Altogether 130,000 to 150,000 distinct CDR3 sequences are present, 90% to 95% being singletons, with the ten largest covering over 0.25%. Trimming took 1 base from V and 6 from J; bases not matched to a gene: 8. This CDR3 has 15 residues. Germline V gene sequence: CDR1 GTSNPN, CDR2 SVGIG (reference sequence). Blood CD8+ and CD4+ T cells underwent high-throughput TCR beta sequencing.

This TCR was sampled from a human donor in good health. The sample comprised CD8+ T cells from PBMCs. The J gene is TRBJ1-4, the V gene TRBV30; 7 nucleotides align to TRBD1. Here the CDR3 reads CAWSATGEVDEKLFF. The DNA of the CDR3 is TGTGCCTGGAGTGCTACAGGGGAAGTCGATGAAAAACTGTTTTTT.